This T cell receptor (beta chain) was captured by sequencing in a study of cytomegalovirus exposure and HLA in healthy donors. Primers: 60 Vbeta forward and 13 Jbeta reverse. Measured with immunoSEQ multiplex PCR; TCRdb has only the in-frame clones, and not every one. The sample includes 170,000 or so clones, around 80% seen only once; the top ten take under 6.5%. The germline V gene has CDR1 MGHRA and CDR2 YSYEKL. V was clipped by 2 bases and J by 1 base; unmatched bases: 13. The CDR3 is made up of 19 amino acids. With respect to this clone: Antigen specificity is unknown.

General study findings and limits: Among the most significant clusters, several appeared linked to common viral pathogens in a later analysis. Later on, a genetic analysis was performed. It linked a missense variant in DCLRE1C with V- and J-gene trimming of TCR beta. Diagnosis of cytomegalovirus status made by the classifier reportedly showed high specificity and sensitivity.

These donors, healthy bone marrow donors, were studied. The origin of this receptor is a man aged 50-59 years in good health and CMV-seropositive. The material sequenced was PBMCs. The chain carries TRBV4-1 and TRBJ1-3; 8 nucleotides match TRBD1. CDR3 coding DNA: TGCGCCAGCAGCCAAATCGCCCCTCGGACAGGGTCGTCTGGAAACACCATATATTTT. It codes for CASSQIAPRTGSSGNTIYF.